The present T cell receptor beta chain was sequenced within a study of T cells in Graves' hyperthyroidism and ophthalmopathy. Study-level findings and limits: A 13 V-J model separated ophthalmopathy from stable hyperthyroidism. The model anticipated ophthalmopathy a median around six months pre-onset.

Inclusion characteristics of ophthalmopathy patients comprised a Clinical Activity Score of at least 3, a NOSPECS grade of at least 4, and duration under 3 months. Uncontrolled infection, other autoimmune disease, pregnancy and lactation each barred patients from inclusion. This clonotype was picked up many times. Its antigen is as yet unknown. TCR beta CDR3 region amplification was performed from RNA transcripts. A first-round RT-PCR of the TCR CDR3 used the HTBI primer set. In TCRdb, the multiplex PCR reads were re-called with MiXCR into one record per CDR3 protein. The sample holds nearly 250,000 distinct CDR3 sequences, over 15% seen once. Trimming took 0 bases from V and 5 from J, leaving 12 bases between them. The CDR3 length is 15 residues. Germline CDR1 SGDLS, CDR2 YYNGEE.

This chain connects TRBV9 to TRBJ2-4, with D possibly called TRBD1 or TRBD2 (6 bases each). Sequenced material: blood. This clonotype originated in a woman under 30 with Graves' ophthalmopathy. CDR3 protein: CASSVGPRGENIQYF. CDR3 DNA sequence: TGTGCCAGCAGCGTAGGTCCGAGGGGGGAAAACATTCAGTACTTC. Based on the CDR3 plus reference TRBV9 and TRBJ2-4, the full variable domain is DSGVTQTPKHLITATGQRVTLRCSPRSGDLSVYWYQQSLDQGLQFLIQYYNGEERAKGNILERFSAQQFPDLHSELNLSSLELGDSALYFCASSVGPRGENIQYFGAGTRLSVL.